The table lists the clone carrying this TCR beta chain with a few counts. Germline V gene sequence: CDR1 SEHNR, CDR2 FQNEAQ (reference sequence). This CDR3 contains 15 residues. With 3 bases removed from V and 1 base from J, the gap between germline ends came to 12 bases. This sample stems from a study of identical twins. After template switching added a universal primer site, the resulting cDNA carried unique molecular identifiers. In TCRdb, the 5' RACE reads were re-called with MiXCR into one record per CDR3 protein. The data hold around 680,000 distinct CDR3 sequences, with over 8.5% observed a single time. This sample also belongs to another study, concerning yellow fever vaccine responses in identical twins.

Sequencing input: PBMCs. The genes are TRBV7-9 and TRBJ1-1, with D tentatively TRBD1 (6 bases). The TCR sequence derives from a woman under 30 in good health. The CDR3 DNA sequence: TGTGCCAGCAGCTTTCAGGGGATGGCGAACACTGAAGCTTTCTTT. Translating it yields CASSFQGMANTEAFF.